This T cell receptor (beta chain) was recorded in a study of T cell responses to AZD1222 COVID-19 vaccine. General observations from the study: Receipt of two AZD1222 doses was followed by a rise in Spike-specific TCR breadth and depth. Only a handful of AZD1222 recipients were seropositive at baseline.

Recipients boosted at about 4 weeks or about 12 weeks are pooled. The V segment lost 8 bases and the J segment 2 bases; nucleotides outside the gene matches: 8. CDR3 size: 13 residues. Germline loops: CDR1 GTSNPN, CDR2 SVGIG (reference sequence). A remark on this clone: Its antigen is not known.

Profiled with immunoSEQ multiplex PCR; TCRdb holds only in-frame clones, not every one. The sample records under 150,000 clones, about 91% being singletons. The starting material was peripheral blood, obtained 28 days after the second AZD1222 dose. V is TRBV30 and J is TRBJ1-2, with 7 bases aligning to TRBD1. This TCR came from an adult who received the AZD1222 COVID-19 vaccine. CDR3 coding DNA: TGTGCCCGCTCGGGACAGCGAAACTATGGCTACACCTTC. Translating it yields CARSGQRNYGYTF.